The T cell receptor beta chain described here comes from a study of graft-versus-host responses after intestinal transplantation (dated by TCRdb to the early 2020s). In the study overall: Recipients received multivisceral, liver-intestinal, or isolated intestinal transplants. Every recipient was given anti-thymocyte globulin induction, then maintenance tacrolimus and steroids for roughly 3 years. After intestinal transplantation, graft-versus-host and host-versus-graft alloreactive T cell clones in the graft, circulation and bone marrow were tracked using bulk TCR-beta CDR3 sequencing. Alloreactive clones were identified by sequencing pre-transplant mixed lymphocyte reaction products and comparing them with unstimulated pre-transplant donor and recipient T cells. Of the 20 to 30 intestinal transplant recipients enrolled in the cohort, one of whom was a retransplant, a few patients without pretransplant specimens were excluded. A peak of at least 4% donor T cells among recipient peripheral blood mononuclear cells was the definition used for donor T cell macrochimerism. Samples from a few later patients were sequenced in-house on an Illumina MiSeq with MiXCR processing rather than by the commercial service.

Receptor libraries were prepared by the immunoSEQ multiplex PCR assay. For most patients, genomic DNA was isolated using the Qiagen DNeasy Blood and Tissue Kit and was shipped frozen to Adaptive Biotechnologies for TCR sequencing. High-throughput TCR-beta CDR3 sequencing of genomic DNA from most patients was performed by Adaptive Biotechnologies. The authors' analysis ran thus. TCR sequencing data were retrieved from Adaptive's ImmunoSEQ software for around 18 patients, whereas three other patients were processed with MiXCR and VDJtools. To correct CD4 versus CD8 sorting errors, sequences present in both subsets at a frequency ratio below 5:1 were removed. CDR3 nucleotide sequences shared between donor and recipient were removed because their origin could not be assigned. At least 2-fold expansion over unstimulated cells and a minimum CFSE-low frequency of 0.002% (template counts) or 0.001% (read counts) were required for clones to be classified as alloreactive. Clones detected in sequenced pre-transplant spleen, lymph node, or MLR CFSE-low populations of the donor or recipient were defined as mappable. Cumulative frequency of alloreactive clones was calculated as a percentage of all sequences weighted by copy number. The immuneACCESS repertoire file appears here via TCRdb, limited to in-frame rearrangements. These files lack a portion of the clones; in checked studies, under half of the deficit traces to unresolved V genes, and the cause of the others is not known. The V and J calls and the clone size are those of that table, but D and trimming were determined from the DNA. A total of approximately 130,000 clones appear in this sample, just over 90% of them only once. The ten most abundant clones make up over 0.15% of the sample.

The V end loses 3 bases and the J end loses 3 bases, and a stretch of 15 bases separates them. According to the germline V gene (reference sequence), CDR1 reads SGHNT and CDR2 reads YYREEE. The CDR3 runs 16 amino acids, cysteine and phenylalanine included. Only the CDR3 part of the read is kept: 48 bases, read in frame from the first base. Results the study describes overall, beyond this receptor: Early after transplant, peak levels of circulating GvH clones were found to be associated with declines in HvG clones. In the allografts of patients with donor T cell macrochimerism, GvH to HvG T cell clonal ratios were high. GvH clones were detected in recipient bone marrow, and some of these GvH clones were observed earlier in ileal mucosa or blood, consistent with an intestinal mucosal origin. The relatively low number and heterogeneity of intestinal transplant patients limited the conclusions.

The time point tag for this specimen amounts to: cells obtained before transplantation from donor or recipient. CD3+CD4+ and CD3+CD8+ populations were FACS-sorted from unstimulated pre-transplant donor and recipient cells taken from spleen or lymph nodes. For this clone: Its cognate antigen has yet to be identified. Base quality data are lacking; no much larger clone is found one base away.

Rearrangement joined TRBV5-4 to TRBJ1-4; the D region possibly corresponds to TRBD1 (6 bases align). Here the sequenced sample was unstimulated CD4+ T cells sorted from spleen or lymph node cells, taken before intestinal transplant. The source is a human donor who received an intestinal transplant. For the CDR3, the sequence is CASSSSWQGSNEKLFF. The DNA sequence is TGTGCCAGCAGCTCCTCATGGCAGGGGTCTAATGAAAAACTGTTTTTT.